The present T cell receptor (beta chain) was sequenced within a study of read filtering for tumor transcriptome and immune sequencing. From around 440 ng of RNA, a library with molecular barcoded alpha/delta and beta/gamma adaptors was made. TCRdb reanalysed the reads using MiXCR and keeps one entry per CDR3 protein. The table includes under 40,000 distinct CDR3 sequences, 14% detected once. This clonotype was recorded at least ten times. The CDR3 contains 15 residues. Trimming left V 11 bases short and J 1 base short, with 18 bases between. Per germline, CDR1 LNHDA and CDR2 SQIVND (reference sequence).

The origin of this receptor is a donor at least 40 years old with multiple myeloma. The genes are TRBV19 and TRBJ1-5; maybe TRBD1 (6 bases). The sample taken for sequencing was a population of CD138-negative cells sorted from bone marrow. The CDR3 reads CASLGAGISNQPQHF. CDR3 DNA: TGTGCCTCCCTGGGGGCCGGGATCAGCAATCAGCCCCAGCATTTT.